Listed here are 10 T cell receptor beta chains from one sample, sequenced in a study of shared clonotypes between healthy human individuals. Clones were read by immunoSEQ multiplex PCR, and TCRdb kept only the in-frame ones, dropping some. The repertoire holds hundreds of thousands of clones, with roughly 92% as singletons. CD45RO-negative, CCR7-selected cells formed the naive CD8 fraction, which excluded terminally differentiated effector memory CD45RA+ cells. The specimen was naive CD8+ T cells sorted from blood. Source of these receptors: a man younger than 40 in good health.

This clone was detected many times. The chain couples TRBV12-5 to TRBJ1-1; 7 bases match TRBD1. The CDR3 extends over 13 amino acids. Germline CDR1 LGHNT, CDR2 FRNRAP. J gave up 1 base and V 4 bases, and 0 bases lay outside the gene matches. DNA of the CDR3: TGTGCTAGTGGTTGGACAGGGAACACTGAAGCTTTCTTT. It encodes CASGWTGNTEAFF.

The chain has TRBV29-1 and TRBJ2-7, with TRBD1 as a possible D gene (6 bases). From germline, CDR1 is SQVTM and CDR2 ANQGSEA. The CDR3 is 14 residues long. Trimming pared 3 bases from V and 3 bases from J, leaving 15 bases between. CDR3 in amino acids: CSVEGIGTSYEQYF. The CDR3 bases are TGCAGCGTTGAGGGGATCGGGACAAGCTACGAGCAGTACTTC.

The rearrangement uses TRBV9 and TRBJ2-3; D is ambiguous. The CDR3 is 13 amino acids. V lost 3 bases to trimming and J lost 4 bases, with 9 bases between them. Germline V gene sequence: CDR1 SGDLS, CDR2 YYNGEE. In nucleotides, the CDR3 is TGTGCCAGCAGCGGGAGCACCGCAGATACGCAGTATTTT. Translating gives CASSGSTADTQYF.

A few counts support this clone. V and J are TRBV7-9 and TRBJ1-2; 8 positions match TRBD1. The CDR3 is 15 amino acids. CDR1 SEHNR and CDR2 FQNEAQ come from the germline V gene (reference sequence). Germline trimming cut 5 bases from V and 0 bases from J; bases unmatched to any gene: 5. CDR3 nucleotides: TGTGCCAGCAGCCTGGGACAGGACTCTAACTATGGCTACACCTTC. It codes for CASSLGQDSNYGYTF.

The chain's CDR3 is CASSWGQANEKLFF. The CDR3 DNA reads as TGTGCCAGCAGCTGGGGACAGGCTAATGAAAAACTGTTTTTT. The rearrangement uses TRBV7-9 and TRBJ1-4; 8 bases align to TRBD1. Trimming took 4 bases from V and 3 from J; bases not matched to a gene: 1. The CDR3 has 14 residues. CDR1 is SEHNR, CDR2 FQNEAQ, per germline (reference sequence). The full variable domain, with the rest looked up from reference TRBV7-9 and TRBJ1-4, is DTGVSQNPRHKITKRGQNVTFRCDPISEHNRLYWYRQTLGQGPEFLTYFQNEAQLEKSRLLSDRFSAERPKGSFSTLEIQRTEQGDSAMYLCASSWGQANEKLFFGSGTQLSVL.

This clone was observed a handful of times. The chain couples TRBV2 to TRBJ1-1; D is unclear. The CDR3 runs to 15 residues. V was clipped by 2 bases and J by 0 bases, with 10 bases between them. Germline CDR1 and CDR2: SNHLY and FYNNEI. For the CDR3, the DNA is TGTGCCAGCAGTGAAAGGGCGGTTATGAACACTGAAGCTTTCTTT. Its translation is CASSERAVMNTEAFF.

The chain employs TRBV5-1 and TRBJ2-5; D might be TRBD2 (6 bases). Germline V gene lookup returns CDR1 SGHRS and CDR2 YFSETQ. This CDR3 region has 16 residues. V shed 4 bases and J shed 2 bases, with 18 bases lying between them. CDR3: CASSQLLGGGQETQYF. The CDR3 DNA reads as TGCGCCAGCAGCCAACTATTGGGAGGCGGTCAAGAGACCCAGTACTTC.

This clone was observed once. The chain recombines TRBV5-1 with TRBJ1-2, with D possibly matching TRBD1 (5 bases). Trimming removed 3 bases from V and 4 bases from J, with 16 bases in between. The CDR3 sequence is 15 residues long. CDR1 and CDR2 from the germline V gene are SGHRS and YFSETQ. CDR3 bases: TGCGCCAGCAGCTACGATCAGGGTTGGGTCTATGGCTACACCTTC. This sequence encodes CASSYDQGWVYGYTF.

V and J are TRBV29-1 and TRBJ2-7, with 9 bases that match TRBD1. The CDR3 consists of 11 residues. J was trimmed by 5 bases and V by 7 bases; bases with no gene match: 3. The germline V gene has CDR1 SQVTM and CDR2 ANQGSEA. The CDR3 DNA reads as TGCAGCGGTACAGGGGGCGACGAGCAGTACTTC. The encoded protein is CSGTGGDEQYF.

V usage is TRBV5-4 and J usage is TRBJ1-1; 9 bases are a match to TRBD1. This CDR3 contains 15 residues. Germline CDR1 and CDR2: SGHNT and YYREEE (reference sequence). V was clipped by 5 bases and J by 4 bases; unmatched bases: 9. In DNA, the CDR3 is TGTGCCAGCAGAAACAGGGGGCAAGGGGGCACTGAAGCTTTCTTT. It translates to CASRNRGQGGTEAFF.